This TCR beta chain was captured in a study of blood T cell repertoires in COVID-19 (dated by TCRdb to between 2020 and 2021). Background for the entire study: The collaborator samples originated in the United States, Italy and Spain and spanned the acute and convalescent phases of COVID-19. The prospective study material was composed of cDNA or gDNA derived from T cells, B-cell-depleted T cells, or PBMCs. The dataset comprised deeply sampled blood TCRbeta repertoires from subjects exposed to, actively infected with, or recovered from COVID-19. The repertoires were released in a freely available public database intended as a resource for research on the immune response to SARS-CoV-2. Sample metadata almost always included a de-identified subject ID, COVID-19 status, age in years and sex. Samples came from the ongoing ImmuneRACE study (first 160 participants) plus 1,254 subjects from 6 global collaborators. Where HLA class I and class II types were available, the types were taken from metadata supplied by the sample provider, not from assay-based typing. Broader findings and caveats from the paper: The amount of clinical and demographic metadata varied by source and participant and was provided uncurated.

Regarding this clone: Its antigen target is currently unknown. Base qualities are not at hand, and no much larger clone is one base apart.

V lost 8 bases and J lost 0 bases; the stretch between them is 10 bases long. Inclusive of the bounding cysteine and phenylalanine, the CDR3 is 13 residues long. Only the CDR3 part of the read is kept: 39 bases, read in frame from the first base. Enrolling through a virtual design, the prospective study's participants ranged in age from roughly 18 to 89 years and lived across around 25 United States geographic areas. In the prospective study, cohorts were assigned on the basis of participant-reported clinical history obtained from a screening survey and a study questionnaire. For ImmuneRACE Cohort 3, a participant was defined as recovered based on two consecutive negative NP/OP PCR tests, clearance by a healthcare professional, or resolution of symptoms. In the prospective study, whole blood, serum and a nasopharyngeal or oropharyngeal swab were collected from each participant by mobile phlebotomists. Additional blood draws and questionnaires over an approximately two-month period could optionally be provided by prospective study participants. Before DNA extraction, prospective study blood samples were shipped either frozen or at room temperature.

The immunoSEQ Assay, a bias-controlled multiplex PCR, was used to amplify TCRbeta CDR3 regions from genomic DNA. As for the authors' bioinformatics: Nucleated cell counts per sample were estimated from amplification of reference gene primers within the assay. To quantify the absolute abundance of each unique TCRbeta CDR3 rearrangement, sequence reads were collapsed and filtered. For each sample, productive Simpson clonality was calculated by taking the square root of Simpson's diversity index across productive rearrangements. Not all clones reach the TCRdb copy of this immuneACCESS table, which keeps in-frame sequences only. Checked studies attribute under half of the gap to unresolved V genes and leave the rest unexplained. V and J calls and clone size are as listed in that table; D and trimming were resolved from the DNA. Present in this sample are 300,000 to 400,000 clones, 80% to 90% of which were seen just once. Roughly 1% of the sample goes to the ten largest clones.

Sequenced sample: PBMCs or T cells enriched from blood (not recorded which). This receptor was obtained from a man aged 18 to 30 who had recovered from COVID-19. The rearrangement combines TRBV12-3 or TRBV12-4 with TRBJ1-1; a tentative D match to TRBD1 spans 6 bases. CDR3 sequence: CASEGQLNTEAFF. In nucleotide form, the sequence is TGTGCCAGCGAAGGACAGTTGAACACTGAAGCTTTCTTT.